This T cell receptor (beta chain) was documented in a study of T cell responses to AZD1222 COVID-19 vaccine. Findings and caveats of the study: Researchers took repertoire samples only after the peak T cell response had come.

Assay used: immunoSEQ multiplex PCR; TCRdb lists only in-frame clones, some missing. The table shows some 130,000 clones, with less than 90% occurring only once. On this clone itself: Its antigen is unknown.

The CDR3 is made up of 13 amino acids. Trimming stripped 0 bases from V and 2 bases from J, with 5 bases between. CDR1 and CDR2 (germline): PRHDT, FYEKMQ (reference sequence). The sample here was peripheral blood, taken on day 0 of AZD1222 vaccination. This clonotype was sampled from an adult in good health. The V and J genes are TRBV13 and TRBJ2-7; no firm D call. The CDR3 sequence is CASSLGRAYEQYF. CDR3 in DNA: TGTGCCAGCAGCTTAGGTAGGGCCTACGAGCAGTACTTC.